One sample yielded the 18 T cell receptor beta chains listed below, sequenced in a study of blood T cell repertoires in COVID-19. Here immunoSEQ multiplex PCR was the method, and the copy in TCRdb shows in-frame clones only, minus some. The table has 100,000 to 150,000 clones, roughly 80% seen once. The sample was peripheral blood. Receptor source: a woman in her fifties or sixties with acute or convalescent COVID-19.

This chain connects TRBV7-2 to TRBJ1-5, with D unclear. Deletions cut 8 bases from V and 4 bases from J, with 12 bases between. CDR3 length: 13 residues. Germline values: CDR1 SGHTA, CDR2 FQGNSA. This CDR3 is CASRGQFNQPQHF. CDR3 sequence (DNA): TGTGCCAGCCGCGGGCAGTTTAATCAGCCCCAGCATTTT.

V is TRBV6-5 and J is TRBJ1-2; D gene uncertain. Trimming removed 5 bases at V and 4 bases at J, with 5 bases between. This CDR3 contains 11 residues. Looked up from germline, CDR1 is MNHEY and CDR2 is SVGAGI. CDR3 region: CASSNGYGYTF. Written as DNA, the CDR3 is TGTGCCAGCAGTAACGGCTATGGCTACACCTTC.

This chain uses TRBV5-1 with TRBJ2-3, with 11 bases lining up with TRBD2. V shed 7 bases and J 4 bases; nucleotides not matched to a gene: 5. Germline V gene lookup returns CDR1 SGHRS and CDR2 YFSETQ. The CDR3 has 14 residues. The CDR3: CASGASGGPDTQYF. As DNA, the CDR3 is TGCGCCAGCGGGGCTAGCGGGGGGCCAGATACGCAGTATTTT.

This chain links TRBV29-1 with TRBJ2-3; D uncertain. Deletions cut 3 bases from V and 3 bases from J, with 13 bases between. The CDR3 has 14 residues. The V gene's germline CDR1 is SQVTM and CDR2 ANQGSEA. The CDR3 reads CSVDGPPGTDTQYF. As DNA, the CDR3 is TGCAGCGTTGACGGCCCCCCAGGTACAGATACGCAGTATTTT.

The rearrangement uses TRBV11-2 and TRBJ1-1; 8 bases line up with TRBD1. Germline V gene data show CDR1 as SGHAT and CDR2 as FQNNGV. After removal of 4 bases from V and 7 bases from J, the junction contained 8 bases not matched to a gene. There are 14 residues in the CDR3. In DNA, the CDR3 is TGTGCCAGCAGCTCCGGGACAGGACCATATGAAGCTTTCTTT. It codes for CASSSGTGPYEAFF. The full variable domain, completed using reference TRBV11-2 and TRBJ1-1, is EAGVAQSPRYKIIEKRQSVAFWCNPISGHATLYWYQQILGQGPKLLIQFQNNGVVDDSQLPKDRFSAERLKGVDSTLKIQPAKLEDSAVYLCASSSGTGPYEAFFGQGTRLTVV.

Here the CDR3 reads CASSFQTGTEAFF. CDR3 bases: TGTGCCAGCAGCTTTCAAACCGGGACAGAAGCTTTCTTT. The chain couples TRBV5-5 to TRBJ1-1; weak D call: TRBD1 (6 bases). V lost 2 bases and J 8 bases, leaving 13 bases between the germline ends. The CDR3 is 13 residues long. CDR1 is SGHKS and CDR2 is YYEKEE in the germline V gene (reference sequence).

The V call is TRBV5-1, the J call TRBJ1-1, with no clear D. V lost 4 bases to trimming and J lost 4 bases, with 14 bases between them. CDR1 and CDR2 from the germline V gene are SGHRS and YFSETQ. The CDR3 spans 14 residues. The CDR3 here is CASSHGMVGTEAFF. In DNA form, the CDR3 reads TGCGCCAGCAGCCACGGTATGGTCGGCACTGAAGCTTTCTTT.

The sample holds a few counts of this clone. The J gene is TRBJ2-3, the V gene TRBV6-2 or TRBV6-3, with D uncertain. The V gene's germline CDR1 is MNHEY and CDR2 SVGEGT. The CDR3 runs 14 residues. V was pared by 6 bases and J by 4 bases, with 14 bases between. CDR3 sequence: CASSPRLGADTQYF. For the CDR3, the DNA is TGTGCCAGCAGCCCCCGACTTGGTGCAGATACGCAGTATTTT.

The V and J genes are TRBV3-1 (or the pseudogene TRBV3-2) and TRBJ2-2; possible D gene TRBD2, 7 bases. V was cut by 7 bases and J by 7 bases, with 19 bases left in between. CDR1 is LGHDT and CDR2 is YNNKEL in the germline V gene (reference sequence). This CDR3 has 15 residues. The DNA for the CDR3 is TGTGCCAGCACCTCATGGGGGGGCAGCGACGGGGAGCTGTTTTTT. It codes for CASTSWGGSDGELFF.

The V and J genes are TRBV5-1 and TRBJ1-2; D gene unclear. Looked up from germline, CDR1 is SGHRS and CDR2 is YFSETQ. The germline V and J ends were trimmed by 0 bases and 5 bases, with 8 bases remaining between them. The CDR3 has 13 residues. The CDR3 here is CASSLDGGYGYTF. The CDR3 bases are TGCGCCAGCAGCTTGGATGGAGGGTATGGCTACACCTTC.

The rearrangement joins TRBV19 to TRBJ1-4; possibly TRBD1 for D (6 bases). V lost 4 bases to trimming and J lost 11 bases, with 14 bases between them. Germline assignment: CDR1 LNHDA and CDR2 SQIVND (reference sequence). This CDR3 is 13 amino acids long. CDR3 nucleotide sequence: TGTGCCAGTAGTACGGGGGGCGGCTCGAAACTGTTTTTT. Translated: CASSTGGGSKLFF.

This rearrangement joins TRBV18 to TRBJ2-3; the match to TRBD2 covers 10 bases. Trimming removed 3 bases from V and 3 bases from J; junction bases left unmatched: 6. The CDR3 sequence is 16 residues long. The germline CDR1 and CDR2 sequences are KGHSH and LQKENI. In DNA, the CDR3 is TGTGCCAGCTCACCCCGGACTAGCGGCACTACAGATACGCAGTATTTT. Translated, it gives CASSPRTSGTTDTQYF.

A few counts support this clone. V is TRBV29-1 and J is TRBJ1-1, with D tentatively TRBD1 (6 bases). The CDR3 has 13 residues. Per the germline V gene, CDR1 is SQVTM and CDR2 is ANQGSEA. V gave up 4 bases and J gave up 5 bases, with 14 bases separating them. Here the CDR3 DNA reads TGCAGCGTTGCGGGGAGGGGGGGAACTGAAGCTTTCTTT. This encodes CSVAGRGGTEAFF. The complete variable domain, with remaining parts taken from reference TRBV29-1 and TRBJ1-1, reads SAVISQKPSRDICQRGTSLTIQCQVDSQVTMMFWYRQQPGQSLTLIATANQGSEATYESGFVIDKFPISRPNLTFSTLTVSNMSPEDSSIYLCSVAGRGGTEAFFGQGTRLTVV.

The rearrangement joins TRBV2 to TRBJ1-1, with D maybe TRBD1 (6 bases). Germline V gene lookup returns CDR1 SNHLY and CDR2 FYNNEI. The length of the CDR3 is 15 residues. Trimming stripped 6 bases from V and 5 bases from J, with 19 bases between. CDR3 DNA: TGTGCCAGCAGCCCGAGGGTGGGGGGGCGGACTGAAGCTTTCTTT. Its protein product is CASSPRVGGRTEAFF.

The rearrangement links TRBV4-1 to TRBJ2-7; TRBD2 matches at 8 bases. The CDR3 extends over 16 amino acids. J was trimmed by 0 bases and V by 6 bases; bases with no gene match: 10. The germline gives CDR1 MGHRA, CDR2 YSYEKL. Here the CDR3 DNA reads TGCGCCAGCAGACAGTCTTTAGCGGGGAGCTCCTACGAGCAGTACGTC. It codes for CASRQSLAGSSYEQYV.

The chain recombines TRBV5-1 with TRBJ1-1; D gene ambiguous. The V end was cut by 1 base, the J end by 1 base, with 17 bases between. The CDR3 is 17 residues long. The germline CDR1 and CDR2 sequences are SGHRS and YFSETQ. The CDR3: CASSLSGRPSPNTEAFF. The CDR3 bases are TGCGCCAGCAGCTTGTCCGGCAGGCCCTCCCCGAACACTGAAGCTTTCTTT.

This clone was counted once. The V and J genes are TRBV4-1 and TRBJ1-4; no clear D. Trimming pared 1 base from V and 3 bases from J, leaving 12 bases between. There are 16 residues in the CDR3. Germline V gene sequence: CDR1 MGHRA, CDR2 YSYEKL. The CDR3 DNA is TGCGCCAGCAGCCAAGTGGAAAACAGCCCTAATGAAAAACTGTTTTTT. Translating it yields CASSQVENSPNEKLFF.

J is TRBJ2-3 and V is TRBV7-2, with 12 positions matching TRBD2. V was pared by 5 bases and J by 2 bases, with 8 bases of the junction left unmatched. The CDR3 totals 17 residues. Germline CDR1 and CDR2: SGHTA and FQGNSA. The CDR3 spells CASSLRLAGAHTDTQYF. Written as DNA, the CDR3 is TGTGCCAGCAGCCTACGACTAGCGGGGGCCCACACAGATACGCAGTATTTT.